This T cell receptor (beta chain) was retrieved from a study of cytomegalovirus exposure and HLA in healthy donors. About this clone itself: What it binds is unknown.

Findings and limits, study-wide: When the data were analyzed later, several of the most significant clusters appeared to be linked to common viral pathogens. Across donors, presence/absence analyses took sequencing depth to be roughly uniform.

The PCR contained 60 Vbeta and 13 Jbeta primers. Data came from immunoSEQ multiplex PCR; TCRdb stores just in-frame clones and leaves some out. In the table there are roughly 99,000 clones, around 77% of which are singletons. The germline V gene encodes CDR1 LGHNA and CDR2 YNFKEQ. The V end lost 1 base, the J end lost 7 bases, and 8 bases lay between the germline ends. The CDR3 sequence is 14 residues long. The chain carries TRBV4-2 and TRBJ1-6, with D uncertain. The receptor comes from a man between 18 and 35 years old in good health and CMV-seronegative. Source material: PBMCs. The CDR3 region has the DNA TGTGCCAGCAGCCAAGCGAAGGAGAATTCACCCCTCCACTTT. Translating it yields CASSQAKENSPLHF.